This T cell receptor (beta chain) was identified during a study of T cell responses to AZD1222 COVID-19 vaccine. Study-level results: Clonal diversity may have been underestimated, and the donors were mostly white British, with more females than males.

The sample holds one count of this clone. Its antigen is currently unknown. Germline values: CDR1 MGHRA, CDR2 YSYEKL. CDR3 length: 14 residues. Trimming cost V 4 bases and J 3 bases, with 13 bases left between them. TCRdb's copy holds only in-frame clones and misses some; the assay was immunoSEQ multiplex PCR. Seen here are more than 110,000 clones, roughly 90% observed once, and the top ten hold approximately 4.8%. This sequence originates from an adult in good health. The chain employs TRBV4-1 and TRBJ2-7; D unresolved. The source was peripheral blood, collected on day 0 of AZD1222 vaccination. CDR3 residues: CASSPAGGFYEQYF. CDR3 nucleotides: TGCGCCAGCAGCCCCGCAGGCGGATTCTACGAGCAGTACTTC.